These T cell receptor beta chains were read from a single sample in a study of graft-versus-host responses after intestinal transplantation. Libraries were prepared by immunoSEQ multiplex PCR; TCRdb keeps only in-frame clonotypes and omits some of them. The sample gives about 70,000 clones, 90% of which show up once; roughly 1.3% is in the top ten. Their antigen targets remain unknown. Sequenced here: unstimulated CD8+ T cells sorted from spleen or lymph node cells, sampled before intestinal transplant. These receptors all come from a human donor who received an intestinal transplant. The CDR3 runs from the conserved cysteine through the conserved F or W. A D gene is named only where the DNA matches it firmly. Only part of the rows carry a size: once, few, many, or a class if the clone is expanded.

j_call v_call d_call clone_size cdr3_aa cdr3_nt
TRBJ1-1 TRBV6-5 . . CASSYSGPGTEAFF TGTGCCAGCAGTTACAGTGGCCCGGGGACTGAAGCTTTCTTT
TRBJ1-1 TRBV10-1 . . CASSEVPSNTEAFF TGCGCCAGCAGTGAGGTTCCGTCCAACACTGAAGCTTTCTTT
TRBJ2-7 TRBV12-5 . . CASADRSLVREQYF TGTGCTAGTGCCGACAGGAGCTTAGTGCGCGAGCAGTACTTC
TRBJ2-1 TRBV13 . . CASSPHVGGSYNEQFF TGTGCCAGCAGCCCTCACGTGGGAGGCTCCTACAATGAGCAGTTCTTC
TRBJ1-2 TRBV9 . once CASSVGAENYGYTF TGTGCCAGCAGCGTAGGGGCAGAAAACTATGGCTACACCTTC
TRBJ2-7 TRBV7-3 TRBD2 . CASSLALQRGGLYYEQYF TGTGCCAGCAGCTTGGCTTTGCAGCGGGGGGGCCTCTACTACGAGCAGTACTTC
TRBJ2-7 TRBV6-5 TRBD1 . CASSWGQGSYEQYF TGTGCCAGCAGTTGGGGACAGGGTTCCTACGAGCAGTACTTC
TRBJ2-5 TRBV7-8 TRBD2 . CASSRNSGGAGETQYF TGTGCCAGCAGCAGGAATAGCGGGGGGGCGGGAGAGACCCAGTACTTC
TRBJ1-1 TRBV6-5 . few CASEDRTNTEAFF TGTGCCAGCGAAGACAGGACGAACACTGAAGCTTTCTTT
TRBJ2-3 TRBV5-1 . . CASSPPRQGDTQYF TGCGCCAGCAGCCCCCCCCGCCAGGGAGATACGCAGTATTTT
TRBJ2-7 TRBV15 . . CATSDPRAPYEQYF TGTGCCACCAGCGATCCGAGAGCCCCCTACGAGCAGTACTTC
TRBJ1-1 TRBV11-2 . . CASSPLGAGEMAFF TGTGCCAGCAGCCCCTTAGGGGCAGGGGAAATGGCTTTCTTT
TRBJ2-2 TRBV13 . . CASSLGQATGELFF TGTGCCAGCAGCTTAGGCCAGGCCACCGGGGAGCTGTTTTTT
TRBJ2-7 TRBV9 . . CASSVAENPYEQYF TGTGCCAGCAGCGTAGCAGAAAATCCCTACGAGCAGTACTTC
TRBJ2-7 TRBV21-1 . . CASSKGTGGYEQYF TGTGCCAGCAGCAAAGGGACGGGGGGCTACGAGCAGTACTTC